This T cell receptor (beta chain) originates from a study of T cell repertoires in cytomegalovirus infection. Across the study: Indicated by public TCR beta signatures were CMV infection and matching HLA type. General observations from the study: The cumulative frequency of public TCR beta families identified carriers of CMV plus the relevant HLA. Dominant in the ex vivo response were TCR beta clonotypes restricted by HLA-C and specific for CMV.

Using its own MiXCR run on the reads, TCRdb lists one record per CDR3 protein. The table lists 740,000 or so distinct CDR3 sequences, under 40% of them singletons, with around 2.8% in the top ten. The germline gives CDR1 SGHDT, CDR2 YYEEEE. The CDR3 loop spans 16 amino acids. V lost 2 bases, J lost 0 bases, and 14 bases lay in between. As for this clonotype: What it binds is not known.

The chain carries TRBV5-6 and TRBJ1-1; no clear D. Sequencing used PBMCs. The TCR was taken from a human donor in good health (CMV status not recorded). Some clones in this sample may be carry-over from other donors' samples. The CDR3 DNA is TGTGCCAGCAGCTTATCCCAGCTCGACATGAACACTGAAGCTTTCTTT. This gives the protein CASSLSQLDMNTEAFF. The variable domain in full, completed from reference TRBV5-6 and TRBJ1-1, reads DAGVTQSPTHLIKTRGQQVTLRCSPKSGHDTVSWYQQALGQGPQFIFQYYEEEERQRGNFPDRFSGHQFPNYSSELNVNALLLGDSALYLCASSLSQLDMNTEAFFGQGTRLTVV.